This T cell receptor (beta chain) was recorded in a study of cytomegalovirus exposure and HLA in healthy donors listed by TCRdb under 2017. In the study overall: In an earlier analysis of fewer than 750 of the donors, 276 Gb of sequence data and 117 million unique TCR beta sequences from 180 million or so T cells were reported. An early release that covered more than 550 HLA-typed donors contained 300 to 350 gigabases of sequencing data and 75 million to 100 million unique TCR sequences. Among the roughly 390 genotyped donors, roughly 80% belonged to the genetic ancestry cluster associated with self-reported Caucasian donors. The aim of the study was to test whether cataloging public T cell receptors could identify signatures of past pathogen exposure. Using immunosequencing, the study profiled T cell repertoires from approximately 700 subjects and related those repertoires to cytomegalovirus serostatus. Besides the first cohort of roughly 640 subjects, a separate validation cohort made up of some 110 different subjects was used. To predict cytomegalovirus infection status, the study brought together high-throughput TCR immunosequencing, statistical association of individual TCRs with disease status, and machine learning. A later analysis re-analyzed previously published TCR beta repertoires from 600 to 850 donors and added high-resolution HLA genotyping to study TCR occurrence patterns. In the later analysis, no new phenotypic data were used to find candidate immune exposures; instead, reliance was placed on TCR beta sequences and their occurrence across donors. An earlier analysis of 587 of the donors applied high-throughput TCR beta sequencing to assess whether each TCR beta V gene segment acted as functional or pseudogenic. Donor age, sex, ethnicity and CMV serostatus were collected together with the repertoire data. A later genetic analysis took genome-wide SNP genotypes for about three fifths of the 666 donors and used that subset as a discovery cohort. All discovery cohort repertoires had been generated using a single sequencing platform. HLA typing covered class I and class II loci at four-digit resolution. Typing coverage differed by locus: A, B, C, DRB1 and DQB1 were typed in roughly 620-640 donors, DQA1 in about 560, DPA1 in 600 to 610, and DPB1 in approximately 450. A few DR-DQ haplotypes were treated as single units for association and clustering because of strong linkage in the cohort. Across about 370 genotyped donors of the cohort, an average of about 200,000 unique TCR beta nucleotide sequences per donor were sequenced, and about a sixth of those sequences were non-productive. Here is what the overall study found, with its caveats: Most TCR sequences were observed very rarely across donors, whereas some public TCRs were present in many individuals. A later genetic analysis reported fewer N-insertions in productive TCRs among donors in an Asian-associated ancestry cluster than the roughly 700-donor mean. Only TCR beta chains were sequenced in this cohort, and the absence of alpha or paired-chain data limited detectable features. A further reported finding was that TCR beta sequences accurately predicted the HLA-A and HLA-B alleles for most subjects in the first cohort. It was suggested by the authors that the approach could potentially be generalized to other disease states and immunological phenotypes. CMV serostatus was the only immune exposure information available for the cohort. When HLA alleles, especially DR and DQ, strongly co-occurred, attributing TCR associations to individual alleles was difficult. In a later analysis, most CMV-associated TCR beta chains were found to appear HLA-restricted, with HLA associations seemingly driven largely by CMV exposure. Linkage disequilibrium might explain the correlated functional status among segregating V segments, but an unknown experimental factor could not be excluded. The sequencing pipeline was judged likely to have produced a cluster of highly shared sequence variants as a technical artifact. A later analysis associated 15,000 or so TCR beta sequences with specific HLA alleles at a false discovery rate of 0.05. The classifier was reported to diagnose cytomegalovirus status with high specificity and sensitivity in both the original and validation cohorts. According to a later analysis, TCR association rates differed among HLA loci, with DRB1 alleles showing the most associated TCRs and HLA-C alleles showing the fewest. Broadly in line with IMGT annotations, most TCR beta V segments showed up in productive rearrangements about 90% or about 30% of the time in an earlier analysis of 450 to 750 of the donors. HLA typing was unavailable for some donors at each locus, so association tests used only the typed subset. Presence/absence analyses assumed roughly uniform sequencing depth across donors, an assumption that may not hold. An association between a missense DCLRE1C variant and V-gene and J-gene trimming of TCR beta chains was found in a later genetic analysis and replicated in an independent cohort. A few of the identified cytomegalovirus-associated TCR beta chains were confirmed in vitro to be specific for cytomegalovirus antigens. A later analysis found that HLA-associated TCR beta chains were more clonally expanded and had lower generation probabilities than equally common non-associated chains. According to a later analysis, parvovirus B19, influenza, CMV and Epstein-Barr virus appeared linked to several top co-occurrence clusters. A total of about 150 TCR beta chains were listed by the study as associated with cytomegalovirus. Because counts were too low, 15 to 20 rarely observed V segments, including chromosome 9 orphons, were excluded from the earlier analysis of 587 of the donors.

Turning to this clone: Its specific antigen is unknown. No much larger clone is present one base from it, and per-base qualities are unavailable.

The method behind the library was the immunoSEQ multiplex PCR assay. For the multiplex PCR, a mixture combining 60 forward primers for TCR Vbeta segments and 13 reverse primers for TCR Jbeta segments was used. A multiplex PCR assay on genomic DNA amplified the CDR3 region of rearranged TCR beta genes. The amplified TCR beta libraries were sequenced on the Illumina HiSeq System as 87-base-pair reads. For the original study's pipeline: In a later analysis, approximately 74 million unique TCR beta chains were counted across the approximately 670 repertoires, and some 10 million of these chains were shared by at least two donors. Raw reads were error-corrected and collapsed into unique sequences by a nearest-neighbor algorithm in which closely related sequences were merged to remove PCR and sequencing errors. V, D and J gene segments were assigned by aligning CDR3 sequences to IMGT reference sequences. For a sequence to be retained, a match of at least six nucleotides was required to both a V gene segment and a J gene segment. Rearrangements were called productive when the CDR3 lacked stop codons and stayed in frame with V and J; all others were non-productive. Following IMGT convention, CDR3 was defined as the stretch from the second conserved V-encoded cysteine up to the conserved J-encoded phenylalanine. In an earlier analysis of roughly 580 of the donors, sequences lacking an unambiguous match to a single V gene segment were excluded. An earlier analysis of approximately 590 of the donors called V segments functional above 56.7% productive rearrangements and segregating when the between-donor standard deviation exceeded 5%. A statistical classification framework was developed to diagnose cytomegalovirus status using the catalog of TCR beta chain sequences. In a later analysis, V and J genes were assigned by comparing TCR nucleotide sequences against IMGT/GENE-DB human TR gene sequences. In a later analysis, CDR3 sequences and most-parsimonious VDJ recombination scenarios were assigned using the TCRdist pipeline. In a later analysis, each TCR beta chain was defined by its CDR3 amino acid sequence together with its V-gene family, and reads without a unique V-gene family were excluded. A later analysis removed roughly 590 highly shared, low-generation-probability nucleotide sequences to deal with suspected cross-contamination and a sequencing artifact. For each public chain, a later analysis derived a clonal expansion index from normalized ranks of inferred template counts within each repertoire. A later analysis computed generation probabilities with a VDJ recombination model fitted to out-of-frame rearrangements, and checked the results against IGoR. In a later analysis, hypergeometric tests were used to score TCR-TCR, TCR-HLA and TCR-CMV co-occurrence, with a repertoire-size bias correction applied to TCR pairs. False discovery rates were estimated in a later analysis by permuting HLA or CMV assignments 20 times. In a later analysis, co-occurring TCRs were grouped using DBSCAN, and TCRdist sequence similarity was added for clustering within HLA-allele-positive subsets. Repertoires with fewer than 30,000 or more than 120,000 public chains, plus five repertoires with anomalous nucleotide sharing, were excluded from co-occurrence clustering. Imported from immuneACCESS, the table was reduced by TCRdb to in-frame sequences with V and J called. These copies leave out some clones; in studies compared against another copy, an unresolved V gene accounts for under half, and the cause of the remainder is not known. The DNA was the basis for D and trimming; V, J and clone size are from that table. The sample profile shows some 190,000 clones; roughly nine tenths of them were found once. The biggest ten clones account for approximately 0.98% of the sample.

The cohort comprised fewer than 750 healthy bone marrow donors. All cohort members were sampled while nominally healthy, although unrecorded immune exposures were likely present. The donor was CMV seronegative and was included in the group of 352 seronegative cohort members. A peripheral blood sample was collected from each donor, and TCR beta sequencing was performed on peripheral blood mononuclear cells. Genomic DNA extraction from the blood cell samples was performed with the Qiagen DNeasy Blood Extraction Kit. Sequencing input: PBMCs. The origin of this receptor is a boy between 2 and 10 years old in good health and CMV-seronegative.

CDR3 protein: CAIPARDTYLNSNQPQHF. The DNA is TGCGCCATCCCGGCCCGGGACACCTACTTGAATAGCAATCAGCCCCAGCATTTT. This receptor chain uses TRBV5-1 and TRBJ1-5, with TRBD1 perhaps the D gene, on 6 matching bases. Reading the germline V gene gives CDR1 SGHRS and CDR2 YFSETQ. V is cut by 9 bases and J by 0 bases, and the space between the germline ends is 25 bases. From its cysteine to its phenylalanine, the CDR3 spans 18 amino acids. The CDR3 DNA has 54 bases and is translated from base 1.